This T cell receptor beta chain was captured by sequencing in a study of CD8 T cells in ankylosing spondylitis (dated by TCRdb to 2017 to 2019). Some background on the complete study: The study profiled T cell receptor beta repertoires in healthy donors and ankylosing spondylitis patients to find disease-linked TCR variants. The full study cohort comprised around 25 ankylosing spondylitis patients and 85 to 120 healthy donors. Peripheral blood samples were taken, and synovial fluid was additionally collected from ankylosing spondylitis patients.

Including the terminal cysteine and phenylalanine, the CDR3 comprises 13 residues. The CDR3 DNA has 39 bases and is translated from base 1. Trimming removed 8 bases from V and 2 bases from J, leaving 13 bases between the germline ends. Results the study describes overall, beyond this receptor: Blood from ankylosing spondylitis patients appeared to be characterized by a TCR beta motif made up of several highly homologous amino acid variants. A CD8+ phenotype was shown by the disease-linked clones, which were found at relatively low frequencies in peripheral blood. The disease-linked clones were reported as significantly enriched in matched synovial fluid samples from ankylosing spondylitis patients. Some motif variants had previously been reported in the synovial fluid and blood of reactive arthritis patients, which suggests shared mechanisms of disease initiation.

Sequencing instrument: Illumina HiSeq 2500. TCR beta libraries were prepared by quantitative 5'-RACE with molecular barcodes. As for the authors' bioinformatics: A new computational method based on a probabilistic model of VDJ rearrangement was used to identify disease-linked TCR variants. The public reads were reanalyzed by TCRdb: fastp trimming at Q25, MiXCR alignment, in-frame beta chains only. Identical CDR3 protein sequences are pooled into one entry, listed with their most common genes and DNA. These V and J calls rely on TCRdb rather than the paper's analysis. A total of some 200,000 distinct CDR3 sequences appear in this sample, around 13% of them only once. 15% to 20% of the sample lies in the top ten. In its sample, this clonotype was seen a few times. It has no known antigen specificity. No qualities accompany the bases; no much larger clone lies one base away.

The chain is encoded by TRBV12-3 or TRBV12-4 joined to TRBJ2-7; TRBD1 might be the D gene, on 7 matching bases. The origin of this receptor is a male donor with ankylosing spondylitis or in good health (not recorded which). Input material: blood, either unsorted or a sorted T cell fraction (not recorded which). The CDR3 region has the sequence CASRPRGAYEQYF. The DNA sequence follows: TGTGCCAGCCGCCCCAGGGGGGCCTACGAGCAGTACTTC.